Given below is one TCR beta chain in context. Its antigen remains unidentified. TCRdb re-analysed the 5' RACE reads in MiXCR, keeping a single row per CDR3 protein. The repertoire has about 150,000 distinct CDR3 sequences, 6% to 8% of them found once; the top ten carry 9.5% to 15%. This CDR3 has 14 residues. Trimming removed 5 bases from V and 14 bases from J, with 19 bases in between. The V gene's germline CDR1 is SEHNR and CDR2 FQNEAQ (reference sequence). This sample is drawn from a study of CD8 T cells in ankylosing spondylitis. Study-wide findings and caveats: Matched synovial fluid from ankylosing spondylitis patients was reported to be enriched for disease-linked clones. A CD8+ phenotype characterized the disease-linked clones, which were relatively rare in peripheral blood. Seemingly distinctive of ankylosing spondylitis blood was a TCR beta motif formed by eight highly homologous variants.

The sample consisted of blood, either unsorted or a sorted T cell fraction (not recorded which). The origin of this receptor is a female donor with ankylosing spondylitis or in good health (not recorded which). J is TRBJ1-6 and V is TRBV7-9, with TRBD1 as a possible D gene (6 bases). For the CDR3, the DNA is TGTGCCAGCAGCCTAGAGGGGGTTTTGGGAACCCTCCACTTT. Translated: CASSLEGVLGTLHF.